This TCR beta chain comes out of a study of T cells expressing NK-cell markers. TCRdb reprocessed the 5' RACE reads and stores each CDR3 protein as one record, lacking DNA. The sample holds about 150,000 distinct CDR3 sequences. This CDR3 is 12 amino acids long. The V gene's germline CDR1 is SEHNR and CDR2 FQNEAQ (reference sequence). V usage is TRBV7-9 and J usage is TRBJ2-7; the D gene TCRdb calls, TRBD1, cannot be checked with no DNA. The material sequenced was blood T cells: a sorted CD56 or NKG2C T cell subset, CD4+ or CD8+ T cells, or bulk PBMC T cells (not recorded which). The TCR sequence derives from a man aged 18-70 years in good health. CDR3 sequence: CASKQGSMEQYF.